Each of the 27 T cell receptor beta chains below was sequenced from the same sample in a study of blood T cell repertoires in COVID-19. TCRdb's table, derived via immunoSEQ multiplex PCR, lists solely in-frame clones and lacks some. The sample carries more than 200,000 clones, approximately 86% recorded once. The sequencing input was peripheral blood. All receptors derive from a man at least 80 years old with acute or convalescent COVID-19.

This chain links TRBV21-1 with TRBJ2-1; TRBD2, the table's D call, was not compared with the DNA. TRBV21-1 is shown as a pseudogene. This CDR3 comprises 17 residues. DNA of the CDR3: TGTGCCAGCAGCAAAGCGCGTCAAGCGGATATCTACAATGAGCAGTTCTTC. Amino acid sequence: CASSKARQADIYNEQFF.

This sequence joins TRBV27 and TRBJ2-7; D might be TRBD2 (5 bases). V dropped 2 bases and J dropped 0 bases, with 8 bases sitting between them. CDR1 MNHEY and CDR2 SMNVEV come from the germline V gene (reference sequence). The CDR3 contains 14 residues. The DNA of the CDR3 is TGTGCCAGCAGTTTAAGGGAGAGCTCCTACGAGCAGTACTTC. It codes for CASSLRESSYEQYF.

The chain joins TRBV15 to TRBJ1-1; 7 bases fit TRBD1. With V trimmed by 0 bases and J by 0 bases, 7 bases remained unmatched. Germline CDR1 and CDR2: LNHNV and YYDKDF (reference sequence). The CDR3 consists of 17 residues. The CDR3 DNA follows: TGTGCCACCAGCAGAGACACCCCGGGACAGATGAACACTGAAGCTTTCTTT. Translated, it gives CATSRDTPGQMNTEAFF.

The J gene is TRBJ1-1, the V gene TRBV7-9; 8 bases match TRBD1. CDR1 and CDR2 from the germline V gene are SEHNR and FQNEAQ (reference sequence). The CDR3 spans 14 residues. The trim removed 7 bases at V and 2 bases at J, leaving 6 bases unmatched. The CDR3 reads CASKGGTGNTEAFF. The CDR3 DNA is TGTGCCAGCAAGGGGGGGACAGGCAACACTGAAGCTTTCTTT.

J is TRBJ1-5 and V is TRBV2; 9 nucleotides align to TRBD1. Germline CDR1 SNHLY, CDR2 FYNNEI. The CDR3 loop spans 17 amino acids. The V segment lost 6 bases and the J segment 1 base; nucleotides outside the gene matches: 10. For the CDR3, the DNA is TGTGCCAGCAGGATTGCCTACGGGACAGGGAGCAATCAGCCCCAGCATTTT. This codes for CASRIAYGTGSNQPQHF. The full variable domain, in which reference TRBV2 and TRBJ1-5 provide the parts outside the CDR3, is EPEVTQTPSHQVTQMGQEVILRCVPISNHLYFYWYRQILGQKVEFLVSFYNNEISEKSEIFDDQFSVERPDGSNFTLKIRSTKLEDSAMYFCASRIAYGTGSNQPQHFGDGTRLSIL.

The CDR3 reads CASSRPTQANTEAFF. CDR3 in DNA: TGTGCCAGCAGTCGCCCGACCCAGGCGAACACTGAAGCTTTCTTT. V usage is TRBV6-5 and J usage is TRBJ1-1; no clear D gene. The CDR3 has 15 residues. The germline CDR1 and CDR2 sequences are MNHEY and SVGAGI. Trimming cost V 5 bases and J 1 base, with 14 bases left between them.

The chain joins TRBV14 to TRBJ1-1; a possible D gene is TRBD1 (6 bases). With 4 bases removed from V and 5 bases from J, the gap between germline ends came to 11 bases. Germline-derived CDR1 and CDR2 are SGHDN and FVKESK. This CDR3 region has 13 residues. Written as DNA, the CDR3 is TGTGCCAGCAGCCGGGTCAGGGGAACTGAAGCTTTCTTT. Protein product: CASSRVRGTEAFF.

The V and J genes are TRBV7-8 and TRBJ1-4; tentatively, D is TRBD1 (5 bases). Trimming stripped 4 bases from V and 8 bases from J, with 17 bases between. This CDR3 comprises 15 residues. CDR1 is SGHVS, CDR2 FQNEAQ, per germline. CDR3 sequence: CASSSLDTREEKLFF. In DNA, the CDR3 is TGTGCCAGCAGCTCACTGGACACACGAGAGGAAAAACTGTTTTTT. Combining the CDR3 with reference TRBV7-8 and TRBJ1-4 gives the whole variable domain GAGVSQSPRYKVAKRGQDVALRCDPISGHVSLFWYQQALGQGPEFLTYFQNEAQLDKSGLPSDRFFAERPEGSVSTLKIQRTQQEDSAVYLCASSSLDTREEKLFFGSGTQLSVL.

In DNA, the CDR3 is TGTGCCAGCAGGGGACTAGCGGGATCGGACGAGCAGTACTTC. Protein sequence: CASRGLAGSDEQYF. This rearrangement joins TRBV27 to TRBJ2-7; 13 positions agree with TRBD2. V shed 6 bases and J 5 bases; nucleotides not matched to a gene: 4. CDR1 is MNHEY and CDR2 is SMNVEV in the germline V gene (reference sequence). The CDR3 length is 14 residues.

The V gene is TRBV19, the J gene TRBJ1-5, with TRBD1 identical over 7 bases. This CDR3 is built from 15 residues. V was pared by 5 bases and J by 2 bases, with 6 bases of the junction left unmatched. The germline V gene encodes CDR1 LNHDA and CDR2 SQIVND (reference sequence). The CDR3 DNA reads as TGTGCCAGTAGTTCTCGACAGGGACGCAATCAGCCCCAGCATTTT. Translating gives CASSSRQGRNQPQHF.

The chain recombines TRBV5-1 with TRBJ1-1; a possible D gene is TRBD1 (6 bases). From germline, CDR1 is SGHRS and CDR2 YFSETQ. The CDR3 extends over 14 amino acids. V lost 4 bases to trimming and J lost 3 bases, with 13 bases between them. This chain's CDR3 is CASSVTTGYTEAFF. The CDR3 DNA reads TGCGCCAGCAGCGTGACCACAGGGTACACTGAAGCTTTCTTT.

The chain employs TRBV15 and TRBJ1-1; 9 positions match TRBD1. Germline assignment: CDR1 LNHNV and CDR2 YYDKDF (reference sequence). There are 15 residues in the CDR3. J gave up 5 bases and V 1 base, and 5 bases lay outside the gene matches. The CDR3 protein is CATSRGGTGTTEAFF. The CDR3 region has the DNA TGTGCCACCAGCAGAGGGGGGACAGGGACGACTGAAGCTTTCTTT.

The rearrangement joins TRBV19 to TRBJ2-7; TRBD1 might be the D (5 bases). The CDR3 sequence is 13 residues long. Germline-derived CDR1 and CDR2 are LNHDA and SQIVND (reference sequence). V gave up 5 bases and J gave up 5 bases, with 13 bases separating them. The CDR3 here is CASSVDTRDEQYF. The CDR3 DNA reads TGTGCCAGTAGTGTGGACACCAGGGACGAGCAGTACTTC.

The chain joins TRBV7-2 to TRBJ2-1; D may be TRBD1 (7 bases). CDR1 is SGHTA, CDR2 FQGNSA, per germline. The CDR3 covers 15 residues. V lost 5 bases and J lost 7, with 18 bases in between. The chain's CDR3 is CASSQVPTGRNEQFF. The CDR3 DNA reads TGTGCCAGCAGCCAAGTCCCGACAGGGAGGAATGAGCAGTTCTTC.

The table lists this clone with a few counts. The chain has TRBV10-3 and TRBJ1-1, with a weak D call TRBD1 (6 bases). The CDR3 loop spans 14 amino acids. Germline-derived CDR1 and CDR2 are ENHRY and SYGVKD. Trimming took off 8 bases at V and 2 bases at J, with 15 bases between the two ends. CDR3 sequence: CAIQANRVNTEAFF. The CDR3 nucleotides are TGTGCCATCCAGGCTAACAGGGTAAACACTGAAGCTTTCTTT.

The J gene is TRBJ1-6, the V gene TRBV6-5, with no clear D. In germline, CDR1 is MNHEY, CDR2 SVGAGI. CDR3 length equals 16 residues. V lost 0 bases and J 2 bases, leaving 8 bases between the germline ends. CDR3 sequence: CASSYSPGTYNSPLHF. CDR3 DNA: TGTGCCAGCAGTTACTCGCCGGGTACCTATAATTCACCCCTCCACTTT.

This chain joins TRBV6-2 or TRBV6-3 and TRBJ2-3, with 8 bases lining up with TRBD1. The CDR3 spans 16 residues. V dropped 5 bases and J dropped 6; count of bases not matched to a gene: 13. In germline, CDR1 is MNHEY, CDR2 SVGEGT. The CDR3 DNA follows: TGTGCCAGCAGTACGGGGGACAGGCGACTTGGGGATACGCAGTATTTT. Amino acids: CASSTGDRRLGDTQYF.

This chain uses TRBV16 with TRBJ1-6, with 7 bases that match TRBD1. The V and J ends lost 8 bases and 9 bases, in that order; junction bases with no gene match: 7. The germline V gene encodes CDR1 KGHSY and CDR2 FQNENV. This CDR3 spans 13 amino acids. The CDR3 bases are TGTGCCAGCGCGACAGGGTATGCTTCACCCCTCCACTTT. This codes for CASATGYASPLHF.

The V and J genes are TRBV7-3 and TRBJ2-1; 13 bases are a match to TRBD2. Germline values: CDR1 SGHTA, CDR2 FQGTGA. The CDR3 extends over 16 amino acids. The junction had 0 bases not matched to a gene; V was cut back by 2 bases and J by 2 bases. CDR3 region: CASSLGLAGAYNEQFF. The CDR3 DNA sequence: TGTGCCAGCAGCTTAGGACTAGCGGGAGCCTACAATGAGCAGTTCTTC.

The chain's CDR3 is CASSLSTQGGLYF. CDR3 sequence (DNA): TGTGCCAGCAGCTTAAGCACCCAAGGGGGTTTGTACTTC. The chain couples TRBV7-2 to TRBJ2-5, with D maybe TRBD1 (6 bases). CDR1 and CDR2 (germline): SGHTA, FQGNSA. V lost 2 bases and J lost 13, with 17 bases in between. The CDR3 consists of 13 residues.

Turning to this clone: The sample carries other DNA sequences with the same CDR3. The CDR3 here is CASSLVRETQYF. The CDR3 region has the DNA TGTGCCAGCAGCTTAGTCCGGGAGACCCAGTACTTC. V is TRBV11-2 and J is TRBJ2-5; D unresolved. V dropped 1 base and J dropped 5 bases, with 5 bases sitting between them. Per the germline V gene, CDR1 is SGHAT and CDR2 is FQNNGV. The CDR3 covers 12 residues. The variable domain in full, completed from reference TRBV11-2 and TRBJ2-5, reads EAGVAQSPRYKIIEKRQSVAFWCNPISGHATLYWYQQILGQGPKLLIQFQNNGVVDDSQLPKDRFSAERLKGVDSTLKIQPAKLEDSAVYLCASSLVRETQYFGPGTRLLVL.

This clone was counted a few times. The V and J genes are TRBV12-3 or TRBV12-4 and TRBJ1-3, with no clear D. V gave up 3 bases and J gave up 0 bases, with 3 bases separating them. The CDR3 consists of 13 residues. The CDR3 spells CASSFFSGNTIYF. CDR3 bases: TGTGCCAGCAGTTTCTTCTCTGGAAACACCATATATTTT.

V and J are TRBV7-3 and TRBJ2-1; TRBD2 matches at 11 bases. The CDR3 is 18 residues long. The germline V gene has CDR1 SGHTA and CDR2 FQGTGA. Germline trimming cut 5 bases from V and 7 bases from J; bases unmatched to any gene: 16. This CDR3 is CASSPRETSGIFGNEQFF. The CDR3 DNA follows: TGTGCCAGCAGCCCCCGTGAGACTAGCGGGATTTTCGGGAATGAGCAGTTCTTC.

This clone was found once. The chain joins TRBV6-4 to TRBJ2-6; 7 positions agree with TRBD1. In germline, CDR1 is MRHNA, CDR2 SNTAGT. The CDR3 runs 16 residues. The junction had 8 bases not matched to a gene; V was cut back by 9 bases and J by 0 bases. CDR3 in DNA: TGTGCCAGACCGGGACAGCCCATCTCTGGGGCCAACGTCCTGACTTTC. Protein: CARPGQPISGANVLTF.

The CDR3 DNA reads TGCGCCAGCAGCCAAGATACTGATCAGCCCCAGCATTTT. This translates into CASSQDTDQPQHF. The chain carries TRBV4-3 and TRBJ1-5; D gene unclear. Trimming shortened V by 0 bases and J by 5 bases, and 5 bases separated the two germline ends. Germline lookup yields CDR1 LGHNA and CDR2 YSLEER. The CDR3 extends over 13 amino acids.

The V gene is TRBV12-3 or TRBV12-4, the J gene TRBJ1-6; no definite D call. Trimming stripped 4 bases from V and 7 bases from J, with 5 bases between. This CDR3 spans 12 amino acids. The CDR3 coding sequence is TGTGCCAGCAGTTACAGAAATTCACCCCTCCACTTT. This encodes CASSYRNSPLHF.

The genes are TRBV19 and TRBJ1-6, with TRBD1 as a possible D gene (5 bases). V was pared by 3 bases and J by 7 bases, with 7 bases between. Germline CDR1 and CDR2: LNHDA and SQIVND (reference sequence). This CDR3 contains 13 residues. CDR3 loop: CASSMNRNSPLHF. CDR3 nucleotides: TGTGCCAGTAGTATGAACAGGAATTCACCCCTCCACTTT.